One T cell receptor (beta chain) is described in this entry. There are a few counts of this clonotype. Its target antigen remains unknown. No base quality information exists; no much larger clone differs at one position. This sample stems from a study of CD8 T cells in ankylosing spondylitis (dated by TCRdb to the late 2010s). Regarding the research as a whole: The study profiled T cell receptor beta repertoires in healthy donors and ankylosing spondylitis patients to find disease-linked TCR variants. The full study cohort was made up of roughly 25 ankylosing spondylitis patients and over 90 healthy donors. Peripheral blood samples were taken, and synovial fluid was additionally collected from ankylosing spondylitis patients.

Here is what the overall study found, with its caveats: The disease-linked clones had a CD8+ phenotype and were found at relatively low frequencies in peripheral blood. A TCR beta motif made up of several highly homologous amino acid variants appeared to be characteristic of blood from ankylosing spondylitis patients. Significant enrichment of the disease-linked clones was reported in matched synovial fluid samples from ankylosing spondylitis patients. Some motif variants were previously reported in synovial fluid and blood of reactive arthritis patients, suggesting common disease-initiation mechanisms.

This sample was sequenced with an Illumina HiSeq 2500. Quantitative 5'-RACE with molecular barcodes was the method used to prepare the TCR beta libraries. The published analysis was carried out like this. To identify disease-linked TCR variants, a new computational method was used, one built on a probabilistic model of VDJ rearrangement. TCRdb passed the public sequencing reads through fastp at Q25 and MiXCR, retaining productive beta sequences. One record per CDR3 amino acid sequence lists the most common genes and DNA. The V and J calls follow TCRdb's processing rather than the paper's. This sample is represented by 200,000 to 250,000 distinct CDR3 sequences; 32% of them were singletons. Approximately 4.6% of the sample is taken by the ten largest. Ends trimmed: V by 2 bases, J by 1 base; bases unmatched to a gene: 0. CDR1 and CDR2 are read off the germline V gene as MNHEY and SVGAGI. From the cysteine through the phenylalanine, the CDR3 covers 15 amino acids. Only the CDR3 part of the read is kept: 45 bases, read in frame from the first base.

The TCR sequence derives from a male donor with ankylosing spondylitis or in good health (not recorded which). The sequencing sample was made of blood, either unsorted or a sorted T cell fraction (not recorded which). This receptor chain uses TRBV6-5 and TRBJ2-3, with 10 central nucleotides matching TRBD1. The sequenced DNA is TGTGCCAGCAGTTACGGGACAGGGGGCACAGATACGCAGTATTTT. Its translation is CASSYGTGGTDTQYF.